The source of this T cell receptor (beta chain) is a study of cytomegalovirus exposure and HLA in healthy donors. PCR amplification relied on 60 Vbeta primers (plus 13 Jbeta primers). Profiled with immunoSEQ multiplex PCR; TCRdb holds only in-frame clones, not every one. Here the sample spans 160,000 or so clones, roughly 85% being singletons. Study-level findings and limits: Several of the most significant clusters appeared linked to common viral pathogens, based on a later analysis. Most TCR sequences were rare, but some public TCRs occurred in many donors. TCR beta chains numbering about 160 were designated cytomegalovirus-associated.

Sampled while nominally healthy, donors likely had unrecorded immune exposures. As regards this clone: What it binds is unknown.

The clonotype originates from a woman aged 45-60 years in good health and CMV-seronegative. The sample comprised PBMCs.

CDR3 loop: CASSLGTSLADTQYF. The CDR3 DNA sequence: TGTGCCAGCAGCTTAGGTACGAGTCTTGCAGATACGCAGTATTTT. The rearrangement uses TRBV7-8 and TRBJ2-3; no definite D call. With 1 base removed from V and 4 bases from J, the gap between germline ends came to 12 bases. This CDR3 region has 15 residues. Germline CDR1 SGHVS, CDR2 FQNEAQ.